A single sample gave rise to the 8 T cell receptor beta chains below, sequenced in a study of blood T cell repertoires in COVID-19. Only in-frame clones appear in the TCRdb table, and some are missing; sequencing was by immunoSEQ multiplex PCR. Of fewer than 300,000 clones listed, about 87% are singletons. Sequencing input: peripheral blood. The source of these receptors is a woman in her thirties or forties who had recovered from COVID-19.

The V gene is TRBV10-1, the J gene TRBJ2-5; 7 nucleotides match TRBD1. Germline loops: CDR1 WNHNN, CDR2 SYGVQD (reference sequence). With V trimmed by 0 bases and J by 5 bases, 12 bases remained unmatched. The CDR3 has 17 amino acids. DNA of the CDR3: TGCGCCAGCAGTGAGTCACCGGGAAGGGGGCCGGATGAGACCCAGTACTTC. Its translation: CASSESPGRGPDETQYF.

V gene TRBV18 combines with J gene TRBJ1-1; TRBD1 matches at 10 bases. The CDR3 length is 15 residues. V trimming: 3 bases; J trimming: 4 bases; junction bases outside the gene matches: 5. The germline V gene encodes CDR1 KGHSH and CDR2 LQKENI. The CDR3 nucleotides are TGTGCCAGCTCACCTGGCGACAGGGGGCTCACTGAAGCTTTCTTT. Its protein is CASSPGDRGLTEAFF.

The chain employs TRBV7-9 and TRBJ2-7; the D is unclear. The germline CDR1 and CDR2 sequences are SEHNR and FQNEAQ (reference sequence). The V gene lost 0 bases and the J gene lost 1 base, with 7 bases spanning the gap. This CDR3 spans 14 amino acids. The CDR3 bases are TGTGCCAGCAGCTTAGCCGGCAGGTCCTACGAGCAGTACTTC. Translating it yields CASSLAGRSYEQYF.

The chain has TRBV5-5 and TRBJ1-1, with 8 bases that match TRBD1. Trimming removed 4 bases from V and 4 bases from J; junction bases left unmatched: 12. Germline assignment: CDR1 SGHKS and CDR2 YYEKEE (reference sequence). CDR3 size: 16 residues. In DNA form, the CDR3 reads TGTGCCAGCAGCCCCCGAGGGTTACAGGGGGGCACTGAAGCTTTCTTT. Translated, it gives CASSPRGLQGGTEAFF.

This chain connects TRBV5-6 to TRBJ1-4, with a possible D match to TRBD1 (6 bases). Germline values: CDR1 SGHDT, CDR2 YYEEEE. Trimming left V 0 bases short and J 0 bases short, with 15 bases between. The CDR3 contains 18 residues. In DNA form, the CDR3 reads TGTGCCAGCAGCTTGGTAGGGGGAATAGGTTCAACTAATGAAAAACTGTTTTTT. It translates to CASSLVGGIGSTNEKLFF.

J is TRBJ2-2 and V is TRBV4-2, with TRBD1 as a possible D gene (5 bases). The CDR3 covers 14 residues. Trimming took 3 bases from V and 5 from J, leaving 10 bases between them. Per the germline V gene, CDR1 is LGHNA and CDR2 is YNFKEQ. This chain's CDR3 is CASSHKKGTGELFF. As DNA, the CDR3 is TGTGCCAGCAGCCACAAGAAGGGGACCGGGGAGCTGTTTTTT.

This clone has more than one count but fewer than ten. In nucleotides, the CDR3 is TGTGCCAGCAGCTTAGGTGGCTCAGACGAGCAGTACTTC. As protein: CASSLGGSDEQYF. The rearrangement uses TRBV7-9 and TRBJ2-7; unclear D gene. Germline V gene data show CDR1 as SEHNR and CDR2 as FQNEAQ (reference sequence). CDR3 size: 13 residues. Trimming stripped 1 base from V and 5 bases from J, with 9 bases between.

The chain links TRBV3-1 (or the pseudogene TRBV3-2) to TRBJ2-7, with TRBD1 matching 8 bases. Germline-derived CDR1 and CDR2 are LGHDT and YNNKEL (reference sequence). This CDR3 is built from 15 residues. With 1 base clipped from V and 7 bases from J, the junction kept 9 bases outside the gene matches. CDR3 region: CASSQVGTGDQEQYF. As DNA, the CDR3 is TGTGCCAGCAGCCAAGTTGGGACAGGCGACCAGGAGCAGTACTTC.